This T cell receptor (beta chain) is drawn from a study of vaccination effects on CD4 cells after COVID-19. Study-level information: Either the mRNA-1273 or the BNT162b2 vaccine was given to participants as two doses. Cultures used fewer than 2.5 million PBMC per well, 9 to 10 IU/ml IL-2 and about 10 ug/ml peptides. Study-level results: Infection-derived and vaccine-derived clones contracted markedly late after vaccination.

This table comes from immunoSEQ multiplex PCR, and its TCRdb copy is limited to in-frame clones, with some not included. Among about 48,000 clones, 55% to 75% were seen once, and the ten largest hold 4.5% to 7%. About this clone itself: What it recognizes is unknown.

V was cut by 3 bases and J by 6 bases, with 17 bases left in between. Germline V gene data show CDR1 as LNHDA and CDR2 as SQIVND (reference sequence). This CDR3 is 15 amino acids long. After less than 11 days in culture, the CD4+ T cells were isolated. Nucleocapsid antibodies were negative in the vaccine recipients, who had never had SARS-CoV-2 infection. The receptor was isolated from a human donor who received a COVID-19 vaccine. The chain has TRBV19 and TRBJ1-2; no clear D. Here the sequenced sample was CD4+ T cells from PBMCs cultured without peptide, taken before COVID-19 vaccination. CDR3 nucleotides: TGTGCCAGTAGTATCCGAGCCTCTACACCCGATGGCTACACCTTC. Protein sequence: CASSIRASTPDGYTF.